Listed below are T cell receptor beta chains from one sample, sequenced in a study of blood T cell repertoires in COVID-19. This table comes from immunoSEQ multiplex PCR, and its TCRdb copy is limited to in-frame clones, with some not included. Counted here are more than 110,000 clones, 75% to 90% occurring once; the ten biggest clones make up roughly 9.6%. Specimen: peripheral blood. The receptor set was obtained from a woman older than 75 with acute or convalescent COVID-19. CDR3s include the opening cysteine and the closing phenylalanine or tryptophan. The order of the fields is V gene, clone size, J gene, D gene, CDR3 DNA, CDR3 protein. The D gene is left open where the match is weak. Expanded clones get a size class; other rows say once, few or many, or leave the size out.

TRBV7-9	.	TRBJ1-1	.	TGTGCCAGCAGCTTAGAGCGGGGGGGAATGAACACTGAAGCTTTCTTT	CASSLERGGMNTEAFF
TRBV30	.	TRBJ2-3	.	TGTGCCTGGAGAACTAGCCCCGGAGATACGCAGTATTTT	CAWRTSPGDTQYF
TRBV2	.	TRBJ1-1	.	TGTGCCAGCAGTGAAGAGGAGGACTACACTGAAGCTTTCTTT	CASSEEEDYTEAFF
TRBV25-1	.	TRBJ2-2	.	TGTGCCAGCAGTGGTCAGGGGAAGGCCGGGGAGCTGTTTTTT	CASSGQGKAGELFF
TRBV24-1	.	TRBJ2-2	TRBD1	TGTGCCACCAGTGAGTCAGGGGGCTCCGGGGAGCTGTTTTTT	CATSESGGSGELFF
TRBV5-8	.	TRBJ2-1	TRBD1	TGTGCCAGCAGCTTGGGACAGGGGGCTATCGAGCAGTTCTTC	CASSLGQGAIEQFF
TRBV18	.	TRBJ1-1	.	TGTGCCAGCTCACCACCAAACCAGGGCGGCACTGAAGCTTTCTTT	CASSPPNQGGTEAFF
TRBV12-5	.	TRBJ2-2	.	TGTGCTAGTGGCCCTGGAGCCGGGGAGCTGTTTTTT	CASGPGAGELFF
TRBV3-1/TRBV3-2	.	TRBJ1-2	.	TGTGCCAGCAGCCAAAGGACAAACTATGGCTACACCTTC	CASSQRTNYGYTF
TRBV18	once	TRBJ1-1	.	TGTGCCAGCTCACCAGTGGAGGGAATGAACACTGAAGCTTTCTTT	CASSPVEGMNTEAFF
TRBV7-2	.	TRBJ2-3	.	TGTGCCAGCAGCTTAACCAGAGATACGCAGTATTTT	CASSLTRDTQYF
TRBV7-2	.	TRBJ2-1	.	TGTGCCAGCAGCTTAGCCCGTCTACATGAGCAGTTCTTC	CASSLARLHEQFF
TRBV5-4	.	TRBJ1-6	TRBD1	TGTGCCAGCAGCTCCCGGGACAGCGTCTCACCCCTCCACTTT	CASSSRDSVSPLHF